The sequence of this T cell receptor beta chain was determined in a study of breast tumors, draining lymph nodes, adjacent tissues. TCRdb itself ran the multiplex PCR reads through MiXCR, one entry per CDR3 protein. The sample has approximately 300,000 distinct CDR3 sequences, about 30% seen once. The V gene's germline CDR1 is LNHDA and CDR2 SQIVND (reference sequence). Unmatched junction bases numbered 7, after V lost 5 bases and J lost 1 base. This CDR3 has 16 residues. This clonotype has ten or more counts. Axillary draining lymph nodes of breast cancer patients supplied the node samples. The clonotype originates from a female donor with breast cancer. Some clones in this sample may be carry-over from other donors' samples. The chain joins TRBV19 to TRBJ2-1, with 8 bases identical to TRBD2. Sequencing input: axillary lymph node tissue. CDR3 DNA sequence: TGTGCCAGTAGTTCGCCACTAGCGGCGTCCTACAATGAGCAGTTCTTC. The encoded protein is CASSSPLAASYNEQFF.